This is a list of T cell receptor beta chains from one sample in a study of human T cells and chemical hapten exposure. TCRdb processed the RACE reads anew with MiXCR; each CDR3 protein has one entry. The sample lists about 80,000 distinct CDR3 sequences, around 15% occurring once. The sample was whole blood, taken in connection with sensitization to the hapten diphenylcyclopropenone (DPC). All receptors derive from a woman between 50 and 59 years old with alopecia areata. Some clones in this sample may be carry-over from other donors' samples. CDR3s include the opening cysteine and the closing phenylalanine or tryptophan. Each record gives: J gene, clone size, D gene, V gene, CDR3 protein, CDR3 DNA. A D gene is named only where the DNA matches it firmly. Size values are once, few and many counts, or a class for expanded clones, and some rows have none.

J gene: TRBJ2-7
clone size: many
D gene: NA
V gene: TRBV2
CDR3 protein: CASSEERLRRVDF
CDR3 DNA: TGTGCCAGCAGTGAAGAGAGACTCCGGCGGGTTGATTTC

J gene: TRBJ2-7
clone size: few
D gene: NA
V gene: TRBV30
CDR3 protein: CAWKRQIAYEQYF
CDR3 DNA: TGTGCCTGGAAGAGACAGATAGCCTACGAGCAGTACTTC

J gene: TRBJ2-2
clone size: few
D gene: NA
V gene: TRBV10-2
CDR3 protein: CASSEGRERTGELFF
CDR3 DNA: TGCGCCAGCAGTGAGGGACGGGAGCGCACCGGGGAGCTGTTTTTT

J gene: TRBJ2-7
clone size: few
D gene: TRBD1
V gene: TRBV25-1
CDR3 protein: CARKGQETGRKSYEQYF
CDR3 DNA: TGTGCCAGAAAGGGACAGGAGACCGGTCGTAAGTCCTACGAGCAGTACTTC

J gene: TRBJ2-7
clone size: NA
D gene: NA
V gene: TRBV20-1
CDR3 protein: CSASFSYEQYF
CDR3 DNA: TGCAGTGCCAGTTTCTCCTACGAGCAGTACTTC

J gene: TRBJ1-6
clone size: NA
D gene: TRBD1
V gene: TRBV20-1
CDR3 protein: CSATKDRPPHSPLHF
CDR3 DNA: TGCAGTGCTACAAAGGACAGGCCTCCTCATTCACCCCTCCACTTT

J gene: TRBJ2-1
clone size: many
D gene: TRBD1
V gene: TRBV6-4
CDR3 protein: CASPSGVTGGERATNEQFF
CDR3 DNA: TGTGCCAGCCCGAGCGGGGTGACAGGGGGCGAACGGGCAACCAATGAGCAGTTCTTC

J gene: TRBJ2-1
clone size: few
D gene: TRBD2
V gene: TRBV7-2
CDR3 protein: CASSVAGVYEQFF
CDR3 DNA: TGTGCCAGCTCGGTAGCGGGAGTCTATGAGCAGTTCTTC

J gene: TRBJ2-7
clone size: few
D gene: NA
V gene: TRBV20-1
CDR3 protein: CSAGLGYEQYF
CDR3 DNA: TGCAGTGCTGGATTGGGGTACGAGCAGTACTTC

J gene: TRBJ1-2
clone size: NA
D gene: NA
V gene: TRBV10-3
CDR3 protein: CAISVGNGYTF
CDR3 DNA: TGTGCCATCAGTGTTGGTAATGGCTACACCTTC

J gene: TRBJ2-1
clone size: NA
D gene: TRBD2
V gene: TRBV5-1
CDR3 protein: CASSTGTKGYNEQFF
CDR3 DNA: TGCGCCAGCAGTACCGGGACTAAAGGATACAATGAGCAGTTCTTC

J gene: TRBJ1-6
clone size: few
D gene: TRBD1
V gene: TRBV30
CDR3 protein: CAWTLGRTGLSPLHF
CDR3 DNA: TGTGCCTGGACCCTTGGAAGGACAGGGCTATCACCCCTCCACTTT

J gene: TRBJ2-7
clone size: few
D gene: TRBD1
V gene: TRBV28
CDR3 protein: CATGTGPYEQYF
CDR3 DNA: TGTGCCACGGGGACAGGGCCCTACGAGCAGTACTTC

J gene: TRBJ2-7
clone size: NA
D gene: NA
V gene: TRBV5-5
CDR3 protein: CASSLFAGQYEQYF
CDR3 DNA: TGTGCCAGCAGCTTGTTTGCGGGACAGTACGAGCAGTACTTC

J gene: TRBJ2-1
clone size: NA
D gene: TRBD2
V gene: TRBV28
CDR3 protein: CASLGTTFWNEQFF
CDR3 DNA: TGTGCCAGCCTCGGGACTACCTTCTGGAATGAGCAGTTCTTC

J gene: TRBJ1-1
clone size: few
D gene: TRBD1
V gene: TRBV29-1
CDR3 protein: CSATQGAGEAFF
CDR3 DNA: TGCAGCGCAACGCAGGGGGCCGGTGAAGCTTTCTTT

J gene: TRBJ1-4
clone size: NA
D gene: NA
V gene: TRBV10-2
CDR3 protein: CASGVHGEKLFF
CDR3 DNA: TGCGCCAGCGGGGTTCATGGGGAAAAACTGTTTTTT

J gene: TRBJ1-5
clone size: NA
D gene: NA
V gene: TRBV5-1
CDR3 protein: CASSFTGDSNQPQHF
CDR3 DNA: TGCGCCAGCAGCTTTACCGGTGATAGCAATCAGCCCCAGCATTTT

J gene: TRBJ2-2
clone size: NA
D gene: NA
V gene: TRBV9
CDR3 protein: CASTRGGELFF
CDR3 DNA: TGTGCCAGCACCCGAGGGGGGGAGCTGTTTTTT

J gene: TRBJ2-6
clone size: few
D gene: NA
V gene: TRBV14
CDR3 protein: CASSQDLPEANVLTF
CDR3 DNA: TGTGCCAGCAGCCAAGATCTCCCCGAGGCCAACGTCCTGACTTTC

J gene: TRBJ2-1
clone size: NA
D gene: NA
V gene: TRBV4-3
CDR3 protein: CASSQDLFPIEQFF
CDR3 DNA: TGCGCCAGCAGCCAAGATCTTTTCCCAATTGAGCAGTTCTTC

J gene: TRBJ2-5
clone size: few
D gene: NA
V gene: TRBV5-4
CDR3 protein: CASSFAGSPSRQETQYF
CDR3 DNA: TGTGCCAGCAGCTTCGCCGGGAGTCCCTCCCGCCAAGAGACCCAGTACTTC

J gene: TRBJ1-4
clone size: NA
D gene: TRBD1
V gene: TRBV20-1
CDR3 protein: CSAWDRTSQAEKLFF
CDR3 DNA: TGCAGTGCTTGGGACAGAACATCCCAAGCTGAAAAACTGTTTTTT

J gene: TRBJ1-1
clone size: NA
D gene: NA
V gene: TRBV27
CDR3 protein: CASSLSADSRRTEAFF
CDR3 DNA: TGTGCCAGCAGTTTATCTGCGGATAGTCGTAGGACTGAAGCTTTCTTT

J gene: TRBJ1-1
clone size: few
D gene: NA
V gene: TRBV20-1
CDR3 protein: CSARDDAGNTEAFF
CDR3 DNA: TGCAGTGCTAGAGATGATGCCGGGAACACTGAAGCTTTCTTT

J gene: TRBJ2-1
clone size: NA
D gene: TRBD2
V gene: TRBV2
CDR3 protein: CASSEASGRFSSYNEQFF
CDR3 DNA: TGTGCCAGCAGTGAAGCTAGCGGGAGGTTTAGCTCCTACAATGAGCAGTTCTTC

J gene: TRBJ1-1
clone size: few
D gene: NA
V gene: TRBV29-1
CDR3 protein: CSVEDGGKNTEAFF
CDR3 DNA: TGCAGCGTTGAAGATGGGGGAAAGAACACTGAAGCTTTCTTT

J gene: TRBJ1-4
clone size: many
D gene: TRBD1
V gene: TRBV30
CDR3 protein: CAWNDREGEKLFF
CDR3 DNA: TGTGCCTGGAACGACAGGGAAGGGGAAAAACTGTTTTTT

J gene: TRBJ2-5
clone size: few
D gene: TRBD1
V gene: TRBV29-1
CDR3 protein: CSGQGLETQYF
CDR3 DNA: TGCAGCGGACAGGGTTTAGAGACCCAGTACTTC

J gene: TRBJ1-6
clone size: many
D gene: NA
V gene: TRBV29-1
CDR3 protein: CSPRGPGHSPLHF
CDR3 DNA: TGCAGCCCTCGAGGGCCTGGGCATTCACCCCTCCACTTT

J gene: TRBJ1-5
clone size: many
D gene: NA
V gene: TRBV7-6
CDR3 protein: CASSLYLGTNQPQHF
CDR3 DNA: TGTGCCAGCAGCTTGTACTTGGGGACCAATCAGCCCCAGCATTTT

J gene: TRBJ1-3
clone size: few
D gene: TRBD1
V gene: TRBV12-3/TRBV12-4
CDR3 protein: CASSRDRSTSGNTIYF
CDR3 DNA: TGTGCCAGCAGTCGGGACAGGAGTACCTCTGGAAACACCATATATTTT

J gene: TRBJ1-3
clone size: few
D gene: NA
V gene: TRBV7-9
CDR3 protein: CASSRSGTFSGNTIYF
CDR3 DNA: TGTGCCAGCAGCCGAAGTGGGACGTTCTCTGGAAACACCATATATTTT

J gene: TRBJ2-3
clone size: NA
D gene: NA
V gene: TRBV29-1
CDR3 protein: CSVEIPGDPDTQYF
CDR3 DNA: TGCAGCGTTGAAATCCCAGGGGACCCAGATACGCAGTATTTT

J gene: TRBJ2-1
clone size: few
D gene: NA
V gene: TRBV18
CDR3 protein: CASSPEGQDRARFF
CDR3 DNA: TGTGCCAGCTCCCCAGAGGGGCAGGATAGGGCCCGGTTCTTC

J gene: TRBJ1-1
clone size: NA
D gene: NA
V gene: TRBV12-3/TRBV12-4
CDR3 protein: CASRITGKWTEAFF
CDR3 DNA: TGTGCCAGCAGGATAACAGGGAAGTGGACTGAAGCTTTCTTT

J gene: TRBJ2-1
clone size: few
D gene: NA
V gene: TRBV7-2
CDR3 protein: CASRPASGKEQFF
CDR3 DNA: TGTGCCAGCAGACCCGCCTCGGGTAAAGAGCAGTTCTTC

J gene: TRBJ2-7
clone size: NA
D gene: NA
V gene: TRBV11-2
CDR3 protein: CASSSTGQEYEQYF
CDR3 DNA: TGTGCCAGCAGTTCGACGGGACAAGAATACGAGCAGTACTTC

J gene: TRBJ2-5
clone size: NA
D gene: NA
V gene: TRBV6-5
CDR3 protein: CASSQNGDQETQYF
CDR3 DNA: TGTGCCAGCAGCCAAAACGGGGACCAAGAGACCCAGTACTTC

J gene: TRBJ1-5
clone size: NA
D gene: TRBD1
V gene: TRBV19
CDR3 protein: CASSIDRGSQPQHF
CDR3 DNA: TGTGCCAGTAGTATTGACAGGGGCAGCCAGCCCCAGCATTTT

J gene: TRBJ1-1
clone size: few
D gene: TRBD1
V gene: TRBV29-1
CDR3 protein: CSVRGQMNTEAFF
CDR3 DNA: TGCAGCGTGAGGGGACAGATGAACACTGAAGCTTTCTTT

J gene: TRBJ1-2
clone size: many
D gene: NA
V gene: TRBV9
CDR3 protein: CASSVDRSYGYTF
CDR3 DNA: TGTGCCAGCAGCGTAGACAGAAGTTATGGCTACACCTTC

J gene: TRBJ2-7
clone size: NA
D gene: NA
V gene: TRBV6-2/TRBV6-3
CDR3 protein: CASSYGPPPQYF
CDR3 DNA: TGTGCCAGCAGTTACGGGCCCCCGCCGCAGTACTTC

J gene: TRBJ2-5
clone size: NA
D gene: NA
V gene: TRBV7-7
CDR3 protein: CASSTDLGTQYF
CDR3 DNA: TGTGCCAGCAGCACGGACCTTGGGACCCAGTACTTC

J gene: TRBJ1-1
clone size: NA
D gene: NA
V gene: TRBV2
CDR3 protein: CASSQESEAFF
CDR3 DNA: TGTGCCAGCAGTCAGGAGTCCGAAGCTTTCTTT

J gene: TRBJ2-7
clone size: few
D gene: TRBD2
V gene: TRBV6-2/TRBV6-3
CDR3 protein: CASKIAGSVYEQYF
CDR3 DNA: TGTGCCAGCAAGATAGCGGGATCGGTCTACGAGCAGTACTTC

J gene: TRBJ2-3
clone size: NA
D gene: NA
V gene: TRBV28
CDR3 protein: CASIRGSTDTQYF
CDR3 DNA: TGTGCCAGCATCCGAGGGAGCACAGATACGCAGTATTTT

J gene: TRBJ2-3
clone size: NA
D gene: NA
V gene: TRBV28
CDR3 protein: CASSSRNGPGDTQYF
CDR3 DNA: TGTGCCAGCAGTTCCCGGAACGGCCCTGGGGATACGCAGTATTTT

J gene: TRBJ1-2
clone size: NA
D gene: NA
V gene: TRBV18
CDR3 protein: CASSPPTGEGDGYTF
CDR3 DNA: TGTGCCAGCTCACCTCCCACAGGAGAGGGAGATGGCTACACCTTC

J gene: TRBJ2-2
clone size: NA
D gene: NA
V gene: TRBV7-6
CDR3 protein: CASSPSALDTGELFF
CDR3 DNA: TGTGCCAGCAGCCCCTCGGCCCTCGACACCGGGGAGCTGTTTTTT

J gene: TRBJ1-1
clone size: few
D gene: NA
V gene: TRBV12-3/TRBV12-4
CDR3 protein: CASTLEPTDFTATEAFF
CDR3 DNA: TGTGCCAGCACCCTAGAACCGACAGACTTTACGGCCACTGAAGCTTTCTTT

J gene: TRBJ2-7
clone size: NA
D gene: TRBD2
V gene: TRBV10-1
CDR3 protein: CASSDDGGTGEQYF
CDR3 DNA: TGCGCCAGCAGCGATGACGGGGGGACCGGCGAGCAGTACTTC

J gene: TRBJ1-5
clone size: NA
D gene: NA
V gene: TRBV20-1
CDR3 protein: CSARRGGMSNQPQHF
CDR3 DNA: TGCAGTGCTCGTCGCGGAGGGATGAGCAATCAGCCCCAGCATTTT

J gene: TRBJ2-3
clone size: few
D gene: TRBD2
V gene: TRBV12-3/TRBV12-4
CDR3 protein: CASSPRLAGGQGTQYF
CDR3 DNA: TGTGCCAGCAGTCCCCGACTAGCGGGAGGGCAGGGGACGCAGTATTTT

J gene: TRBJ2-7
clone size: few
D gene: TRBD1
V gene: TRBV18
CDR3 protein: CASSPGQETYEQYF
CDR3 DNA: TGTGCCAGCTCACCGGGACAGGAGACCTACGAGCAGTACTTC

J gene: TRBJ2-2
clone size: few
D gene: TRBD1
V gene: TRBV18
CDR3 protein: CASSPSTGATGELFF
CDR3 DNA: TGTGCCAGCTCACCCTCTACAGGGGCCACCGGGGAGCTGTTTTTT

J gene: TRBJ2-1
clone size: NA
D gene: NA
V gene: TRBV5-1
CDR3 protein: CASSRDTNEQFF
CDR3 DNA: TGCGCCAGCAGCAGGGACACCAATGAGCAGTTCTTC

J gene: TRBJ1-4
clone size: NA
D gene: TRBD1
V gene: TRBV6-6
CDR3 protein: CASSLTGGREKLFF
CDR3 DNA: TGTGCCAGCAGCCTCACAGGGGGCCGGGAAAAACTGTTTTTT

J gene: TRBJ2-7
clone size: NA
D gene: TRBD2
V gene: TRBV19
CDR3 protein: CASSLRLAGAFYEQYF
CDR3 DNA: TGTGCCAGTAGCCTCCGACTAGCGGGTGCCTTCTACGAGCAGTACTTC

J gene: TRBJ2-7
clone size: few
D gene: TRBD2
V gene: TRBV7-2
CDR3 protein: CASSIETSGRAYEQYF
CDR3 DNA: TGTGCCAGCAGCATAGAGACTAGCGGGAGGGCCTACGAGCAGTACTTC